The 9 T cell receptor beta chains below come from one sample, sequenced in a study of blood T cell repertoires in COVID-19. This table comes from immunoSEQ multiplex PCR, and its TCRdb copy is limited to in-frame clones, with some not included. The table lists hundreds of thousands of clones, approximately 80% of them singletons, with about 7.2% in the top ten. Sequences were obtained from PBMCs or T cells enriched from blood (not recorded which). These receptors all come from a woman in her 40s with acute COVID-19.

The chain is built from TRBV7-2 and TRBJ2-7; D is possibly TRBD2 (7 bases). This CDR3 has 14 amino acids. V was cut by 5 bases and J by 4 bases, with 15 bases left in between. CDR1 is SGHTA and CDR2 is FQGNSA in the germline V gene. The CDR3 protein is CASSTSRGAYEQYF. CDR3 sequence (DNA): TGTGCCAGCAGCACTAGTCGGGGGGCTTACGAGCAGTACTTC.

The J gene is TRBJ1-4, the V gene TRBV27; a weak D match, TRBD1 (6 bases). Looked up from germline, CDR1 is MNHEY and CDR2 is SMNVEV (reference sequence). Trimming shortened V by 5 bases and J by 4 bases, and 14 bases separated the two germline ends. This CDR3 region has 15 residues. CDR3 amino acids: CASSVTGTYNEKLFF. The DNA for the CDR3 is TGTGCCAGCAGTGTTACAGGGACATATAATGAAAAACTGTTTTTT.

This chain uses TRBV28 with TRBJ2-7; weak D call: TRBD2 (5 bases). This CDR3 comprises 13 residues. V was shortened by 6 bases and J by 5 bases, with 14 bases between the two germline ends. Germline CDR1 is MDHEN and CDR2 is SYDVKM. The chain's CDR3 is CASSSGRHHEQYF. CDR3 nucleotide sequence: TGTGCCAGCAGCAGCGGAAGACACCACGAGCAGTACTTC.

J is TRBJ1-1 and V is TRBV12-3 or TRBV12-4; TRBD1 aligns across 10 bases. The CDR3 runs 13 residues. V lost 10 bases to trimming and J lost 6 bases; unmatched junction nucleotides: 8. Here the CDR3 DNA reads TGTGCCACCGGGGGGGACAGGGGACCTGAAGCTTTCTTT. Its translation is CATGGDRGPEAFF.

The rearrangement uses TRBV28 and TRBJ2-7; 15 positions agree with TRBD2. V lost 4 bases to trimming and J lost 2 bases; unmatched junction nucleotides: 15. CDR1 and CDR2 (germline): MDHEN, SYDVKM. The CDR3 has 20 residues. The CDR3 DNA sequence: TGTGCCAGCAGTTCCCACACCCGGACTAGCGGGAGGGCCAAGGCCTACGAGCAGTACTTC. Translated: CASSSHTRTSGRAKAYEQYF.

CDR3: CASSLTGGTNQPQHF. The CDR3 DNA reads as TGTGCCAGCAGTCTCACAGGGGGCACCAATCAGCCCCAGCATTTT. V and J are TRBV6-5 and TRBJ1-5; 9 bases align to TRBD1. Looked up from germline, CDR1 is MNHEY and CDR2 is SVGAGI. The CDR3 runs to 15 residues. Trimming cost V 5 bases and J 3 bases; bases outside gene matches: 5.

The rearrangement uses TRBV2 and TRBJ2-7, with TRBD1 identical over 7 bases. V lost 8 bases and J lost 6; bases outside the gene matches: 10. CDR3 length equals 13 residues. In germline, CDR1 is SNHLY, CDR2 FYNNEI. CDR3 DNA sequence: TGTGCCAGCCTGTTATGGGACAGCGGCGAGCAGTACTTC. Amino acids: CASLLWDSGEQYF.

This chain joins TRBV7-9 and TRBJ2-1; 7 positions match TRBD1. V shed 3 bases, J shed 3 bases, and the junction held 14 bases outside the gene matches. This CDR3 is built from 18 residues. Germline-derived CDR1 and CDR2 are SEHNR and FQNEAQ (reference sequence). CDR3 residues: CASSLREYPGQNYNEQFF. Written as DNA, the CDR3 is TGTGCCAGCAGCTTGAGGGAATACCCGGGACAGAACTACAATGAGCAGTTCTTC.

The chain carries TRBV4-3 and TRBJ2-3; D is unclear. Germline CDR1 LGHNA, CDR2 YSLEER. The CDR3 contains 16 residues. V was pared by 0 bases and J by 0 bases, with 10 bases between. CDR3 sequence (DNA): TGCGCCAGCAGCCAAGATACCCAACATAGCACAGATACGCAGTATTTT. Its protein is CASSQDTQHSTDTQYF.